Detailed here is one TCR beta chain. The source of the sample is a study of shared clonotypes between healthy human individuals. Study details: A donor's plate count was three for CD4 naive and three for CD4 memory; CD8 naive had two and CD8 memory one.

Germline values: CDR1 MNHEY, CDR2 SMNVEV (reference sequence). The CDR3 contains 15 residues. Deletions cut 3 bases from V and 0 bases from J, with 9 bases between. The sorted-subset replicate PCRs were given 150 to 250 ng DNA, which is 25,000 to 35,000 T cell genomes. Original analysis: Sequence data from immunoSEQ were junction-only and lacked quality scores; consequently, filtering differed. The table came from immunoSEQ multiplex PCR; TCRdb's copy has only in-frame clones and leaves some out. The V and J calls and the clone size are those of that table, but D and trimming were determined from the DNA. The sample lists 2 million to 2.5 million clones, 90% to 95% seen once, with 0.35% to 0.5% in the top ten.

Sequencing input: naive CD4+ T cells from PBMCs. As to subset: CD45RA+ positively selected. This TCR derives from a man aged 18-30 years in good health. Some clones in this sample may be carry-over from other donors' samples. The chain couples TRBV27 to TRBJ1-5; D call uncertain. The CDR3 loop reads CASSFGDDSNQPQHF. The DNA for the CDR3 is TGTGCCAGCAGTTTCGGAGATGATAGCAATCAGCCCCAGCATTTT.